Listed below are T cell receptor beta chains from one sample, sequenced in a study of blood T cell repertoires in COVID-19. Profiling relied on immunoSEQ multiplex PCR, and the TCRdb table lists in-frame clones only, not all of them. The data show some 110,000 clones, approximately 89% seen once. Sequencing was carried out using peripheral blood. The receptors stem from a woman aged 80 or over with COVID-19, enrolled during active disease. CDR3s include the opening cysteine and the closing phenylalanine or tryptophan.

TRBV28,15,CASRRTGNTNSPLHF
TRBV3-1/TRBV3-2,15,CASSQQGGIINEQFF
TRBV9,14,CASSVATSGNTIYF
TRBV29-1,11,CSGGQVYEQFF
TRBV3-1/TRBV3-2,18,CASSPNLIAGGGTGELFF
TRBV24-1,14,CATSDFGGNQPQHF
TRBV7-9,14,CASNERASWNEQFF
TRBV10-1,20,CASIILPYIKRQGMNTEAFF
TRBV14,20,CASSRVGPGQGLVGANVLTF
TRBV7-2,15,CASARGAGVGDTQYF
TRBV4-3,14,CASSQDGRGTEAFF
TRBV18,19,CASSAMGSGSTRKYNEQFF
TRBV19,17,CASSPWLTSGSRETQYF
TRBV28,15,CASSLSPGGSQPQHF
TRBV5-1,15,CASSRSGTASYEQYF
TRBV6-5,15,CASSSRGLREDEQYF
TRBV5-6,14,CASSLRQGGYEQYF
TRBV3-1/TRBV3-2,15,CASSLNHRGDQPQHF
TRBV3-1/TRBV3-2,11,CASEGSTEAFF
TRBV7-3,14,CASSSTAFTDTQYF
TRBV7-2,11,CASSTDNEQFF
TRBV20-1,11,CSAARSGAPFF
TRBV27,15,CASSWGLAGVLEQYF
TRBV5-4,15,CASSFRGFTQETQYF
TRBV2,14,CASSEVASSGELFF
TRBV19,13,CASSVTGTYEQYF
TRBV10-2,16,CASSDPSGTGLYGYTF
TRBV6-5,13,CASSLQGDAEAFF
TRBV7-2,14,CASSSSGPLGEQYF
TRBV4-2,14,CASSQGGSSYEQYF
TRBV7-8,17,CASSARQGIGAGETQYF
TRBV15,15,CATSRDPTGAQPQHF
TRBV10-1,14,CAVQSKGGGQPQHF
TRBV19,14,CASSILDGYNEQFF
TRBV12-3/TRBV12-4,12,CASSIGRDGYTF
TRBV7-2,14,CASSLELAGFEQFF
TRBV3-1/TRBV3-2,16,CASSHRGTTSYNEQFF
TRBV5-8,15,CASSSQGGESEKLFF
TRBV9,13,CASTSYPGNTIYF
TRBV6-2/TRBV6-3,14,CASSYSGAWNEQFF
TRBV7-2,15,CASSFTLVLQETQYF
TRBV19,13,CASSIDSTGELFF
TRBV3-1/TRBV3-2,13,CASGDKQGLEAFF
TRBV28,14,CASSFLRGTGPQHF
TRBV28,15,CASSVPTGGHYGYTF
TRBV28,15,CASSFLGGGSYEQYF
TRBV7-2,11,CASSSTNIQYF
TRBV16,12,CASSHLNTEAFF
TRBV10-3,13,CAISEQPQGQQYF
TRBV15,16,CATSRDLASGIREQFF
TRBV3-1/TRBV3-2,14,CASSQDRQGTEAFF
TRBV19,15,CASRGTGRRDETQYF
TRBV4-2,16,CASSQDWTGVADTQYF
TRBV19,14,CASSIDRSNQPQHF
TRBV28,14,CASSLAPTGETQYF